This TCR beta chain was documented in a study of blood T cell repertoires in COVID-19. In the study overall: Sites across the United States, Italy and Spain contributed samples from acute and convalescent COVID-19. T cells, B-cell-depleted T cells, or PBMCs supplied cDNA or gDNA.

Seattle participants joined during active infection and were tracked over time. The germline V gene has CDR1 SGHAT and CDR2 FQNNGV. Trimming stripped 3 bases from V and 0 bases from J, with 6 bases between. The CDR3 runs to 13 residues. Original analysis: Amplifying reference gene primers gave estimates of nucleated cell counts. Generated by immunoSEQ multiplex PCR, the TCRdb table keeps only in-frame clones and is missing some. V and J calls and clone size are given by that table; D and trimming were obtained from the DNA. The sample consists of roughly 60,000 clones, approximately 80% of them appearing once.

The sequence was obtained from a man aged 25 to 40 with COVID-19, enrolled during active disease. The chain has TRBV11-2 and TRBJ2-7, with a tentative D call TRBD1 (6 bases). Sequencing was carried out using peripheral blood. The CDR3 loop reads CASSLDSSYEQYF. The CDR3 DNA is TGTGCCAGCAGCTTGGACAGCTCCTACGAGCAGTACTTC. Full variable domain (rest looked up from reference TRBV11-2 and TRBJ2-7): EAGVAQSPRYKIIEKRQSVAFWCNPISGHATLYWYQQILGQGPKLLIQFQNNGVVDDSQLPKDRFSAERLKGVDSTLKIQPAKLEDSAVYLCASSLDSSYEQYFGPGTRLTVT.